This entry is about one TCR beta chain. At one end the junction does not follow the germline gene, possibly because of a read error. There are 14 residues in the CDR3. Per germline, CDR1 SQVTM and CDR2 ANQGSEA. This sample stems from a study of read filtering for tumor transcriptome and immune sequencing. As for the study in general: Whole-transcriptome libraries were prepared after DNase treatment. Per sample, TCR-region reads ranged about 4.05 to 11 million by IR-seq, roughly 80 to 1273 by RNA-seq.

Every patient had bone marrow sampled while the disease was active. From 300 to 450 ng of RNA, a library with molecular barcoded alpha/delta and beta/gamma adaptors was made. TCRdb itself ran the reads through MiXCR, one entry per CDR3 protein. The table has tens of thousands of distinct CDR3 sequences, about 20% seen once. V and J are TRBV29-1 and TRBJ2-5; 11 bases match TRBD1. Sequenced input: a population of CD138-negative cells sorted from bone marrow. The TCR comes from a donor at least 40 years old with multiple myeloma. The CDR3 here is CSTRDRGIQETQCF. CDR3 DNA sequence: TGCAGCACGCGGGACAGGGGGATCCAAGAGACCCAGTGCTTC. Supplemented by reference TRBV29-1 and TRBJ2-5, the full variable domain reads SAVISQKPSRDICQRGTSLTIQCQVDSQVTMMFWYRQQPGQSLTLIATANQGSEATYESGFVIDKFPISRPNLTFSTLTVSNMSPEDSSIYLCSTRDRGIQETQCFGPGTRLLVL.